This TCR beta chain comes out of a study of T cells in Graves' hyperthyroidism and ophthalmopathy. Amplified TCR beta CDR3 regions came from RNA transcripts. The HTBI set primed first-round TCR CDR3 RT-PCR. TCRdb ran MiXCR on the multiplex PCR reads and lists one entry per CDR3 protein. The sample consists of 600,000 or so distinct CDR3 sequences, 40% to 55% of them appearing once. Every diagnosis used clinical symptoms, serum thyroxine and TRAb, thyroid ultrasound and orbital computed tomography. The CDR3 length is 13 residues. V was pared by 10 bases and J by 5 bases, with 8 bases of the junction left unmatched. The germline V gene encodes CDR1 SNHLY and CDR2 FYNNEI.

The receptor's source is a woman aged 18-29 years with Graves' hyperthyroidism. The J gene is TRBJ2-5, the V gene TRBV2; TRBD1 aligns across 9 bases. The sequencing sample was made of peripheral blood or thyroid tissue (not recorded which). The CDR3 DNA reads TGTGCCATCTCCGGGACAGGGTACGAGACCCAGTACTTC. Its translation: CAISGTGYETQYF.